This T cell receptor (beta chain) originates from a study of T-cell memory formation after mild COVID-19. Germline CDR1 reads SGHVS; CDR2 reads FQNEAQ. The CDR3 consists of 17 residues. Between the trimmed V and J ends, which lost 6 bases and 2 bases, there was a span of 22 bases. TCRdb itself ran the 5' RACE reads through MiXCR, one entry per CDR3 protein. The sample consists of about 260,000 distinct CDR3 sequences, about a sixth of them appearing once. Sequences were obtained from PBMCs or a T cell subset sorted from them (not recorded which). The rearrangement uses TRBV7-8 and TRBJ2-5; D may be TRBD2 (6 bases). The sequence derives from a man aged 18 to 30 who had mild COVID-19 (a few samples of this study predate the infection). Cell type and time point are not known. CDR3 amino acids: CASRHRRIASEQETQYF. CDR3 DNA sequence: TGTGCCAGCAGACACAGACGTATCGCTAGCGAACAAGAGACCCAGTACTTC. Using reference TRBV7-8 and TRBJ2-5 for the parts outside the CDR3, the full variable domain is GAGVSQSPRYKVAKRGQDVALRCDPISGHVSLFWYQQALGQGPEFLTYFQNEAQLDKSGLPSDRFFAERPEGSVSTLKIQRTQQEDSAVYLCASRHRRIASEQETQYFGPGTRLLVL.